Listed below are T cell receptor beta chains from one sample, sequenced in a study of technical replicates of blood from a handful of donors. Method: immunoSEQ multiplex PCR; TCRdb's copy keeps in-frame clones and lacks some. The sample lists more than 75,000 clones; roughly 92% were seen once. Input material: T cells isolated from PBMCs. Every receptor here comes from a human donor in good health. CDR3s include the opening cysteine and the closing phenylalanine or tryptophan. D genes are given only for firm matches.

CDR3aa,j_gene,d_gene,v_gene
CASSDAGQVYGYTF,TRBJ1-2,TRBD1,TRBV10-2
CASSPPSLASHEQYF,TRBJ2-7,-,TRBV18
CASSQRLSSGNTIYF,TRBJ1-3,-,TRBV4-1
CASSQRTGVGEKLFF,TRBJ1-4,TRBD1,TRBV16
CAWIHSGTGEGTF,TRBJ1-2,TRBD1,TRBV30
CASSRPDGGTGNTIYF,TRBJ1-3,-,TRBV5-4
CAISERRAGVAYNEQFF,TRBJ2-1,TRBD2,TRBV10-3
CASSRQGQGAKTQYF,TRBJ2-5,TRBD1,TRBV5-1
CASSERQLAGVHSYEQYF,TRBJ2-7,TRBD2,TRBV11-1
CASPFQGGDRIYEQYF,TRBJ2-7,-,TRBV7-8
CASSHDREGTEAFF,TRBJ1-1,TRBD1,TRBV27
CASSEGLAIDIQYF,TRBJ2-4,-,TRBV6-1
CASRGGALKFLYEQYF,TRBJ2-7,-,TRBV2
CASSPTGTSLADTQYF,TRBJ2-3,TRBD2,TRBV9
CASSFGQGDLNTEAFF,TRBJ1-1,TRBD1,TRBV18
CASSPRDRVETQYF,TRBJ2-5,TRBD1,TRBV19
CAWNRQGINEKLFF,TRBJ1-4,TRBD1,TRBV30
CATSGPGAVKFGYGGNTIYF,TRBJ1-3,-,TRBV15
CASSYRSSSGNTIYF,TRBJ1-3,-,TRBV6-6
CASSDWGGNYGYTF,TRBJ1-2,-,TRBV2
CASSYGTAYGDEQYF,TRBJ2-7,TRBD1,TRBV6-5
CASSLGGEAQYF,TRBJ2-7,-,TRBV5-1